A single sample is the source of the 17 T cell receptor beta chains below, sequenced in a study of blood T cells in healthy people across ages. Next came a second PCR, run for about 7 to 12 cycles, which used a sample-barcoded 5' primer along with a J-beta primer mix. MiXCR, applied by TCRdb to the 5' RACE reads, yields one record per CDR3 protein. This table has hundreds of thousands of distinct CDR3 sequences, about 51% appearing once. Sequenced: blood. The receptors were sampled from a woman of 80 years or more in good health.

The chain is built from TRBV19 and TRBJ2-5; no definite D call. Germline CDR1 is LNHDA and CDR2 is SQIVND (reference sequence). The V gene lost 6 bases and the J gene lost 7 bases, with 12 bases spanning the gap. This CDR3 is 12 amino acids long. CDR3 in amino acids: CASSGSLRTQYF. In nucleotides, the CDR3 is TGTGCCAGTAGCGGCAGTCTAAGGACCCAGTACTTC.

This clonotype was detected once. The V and J genes are TRBV15 and TRBJ2-1; TRBD1 or TRBD2 may be the D gene (5 bases each). V dropped 5 bases and J dropped 11 bases, with 22 bases sitting between them. This CDR3 is 15 amino acids long. Germline V CDR1 and CDR2: LNHNV, YYDKDF (reference sequence). In DNA form, the CDR3 reads TGTGCCACCAGCGCCGCAGGGACGGCAATGAAAAAGCAGTTCTTC. Protein sequence: CATSAAGTAMKKQFF.

The J gene is TRBJ1-2, the V gene TRBV30; D is uncertain. With 3 bases removed from V and 6 bases from J, the gap between germline ends came to 14 bases. CDR1 is GTSNPN and CDR2 is SVGIG in the germline V gene (reference sequence). This CDR3 region has 13 residues. The CDR3 DNA sequence: TGTGCCTGGAGAACGAACTTTCTAGATGGCTACACCTTC. This translates into CAWRTNFLDGYTF.

This clonotype has at least ten counts. This rearrangement joins TRBV20-1 to TRBJ2-7, with D tentatively TRBD1 (7 bases). This CDR3 has 13 amino acids. Per germline, CDR1 DFQATT and CDR2 SNEGSKA (reference sequence). Trimming removed 8 bases from V and 5 bases from J, with 19 bases in between. The DNA for the CDR3 is TGCAGTCGGGACAGCTACGGCGGGAACGAGCAGTACTTC. This gives the protein CSRDSYGGNEQYF.

Remarks on this clonotype: A read error may be the cause here, since a much bigger clone is one base away. The chain recombines TRBV5-1 with TRBJ2-7; TRBD2 is a possible D gene (6 bases). The CDR3 consists of 12 residues. CDR1 and CDR2 from the germline V gene are SGHRS and YFSETQ. The CDR3 coding sequence is TGCGTCAGCAGGGACTGTACCTACGAGCAGTACTTC. Translation: CVSRDCTYEQYF.

In its sample, this clonotype was seen a few times. One junction end does not reproduce the germline sequence, and a read error may be involved. The rearrangement joins TRBV20-1 to TRBJ1-5, with TRBD1 matching over 7 bases. From germline, CDR1 is DFQATT and CDR2 SNEGSKA (reference sequence). This CDR3 contains 14 residues. The DNA for the CDR3 is TGCAGTGCTAGAGCAGGGGGTAGCGATCAGCCCCAGCATTTT. This gives the protein CSARAGGSDQPQHF.

This clonotype was picked up many times. The chain carries TRBV4-1 and TRBJ2-7; TRBD1 matches at 9 bases. There are 14 residues in the CDR3. Per germline, CDR1 MGHRA and CDR2 YSYEKL. The V gene end was trimmed by 4 bases and the J gene end by 4 bases; junction bases not matched to a gene: 5. The DNA of the CDR3 is TGCGCCAGCAGCCGACAGGGGGTCTCATACGAGCAGTACTTC. Translating it yields CASSRQGVSYEQYF.

With respect to this clonotype: A single base separates this from a much larger clone, so it may be a read error. The chain has TRBV7-9 and TRBJ2-1; 7 bases agree with TRBD2. Germline loops: CDR1 SEHNR, CDR2 FQNEAQ (reference sequence). The CDR3 is 14 residues long. This chain's CDR3 is CASSPRLAANGQFF. For the CDR3, the DNA is TGTGCCAGCAGCCCAAGACTAGCAGCTAATGGGCAGTTCTTC.

A word on this clonotype: A read error may be the cause here, since a much bigger clone is one base away. The chain links TRBV3-1 to TRBJ1-2; TRBD1 matches 7 bases. The CDR3 extends over 14 amino acids. The V gene's germline CDR1 is LGHDT and CDR2 YNNKEL (reference sequence). V trimming: 1 base; J trimming: 8 bases; junction bases outside the gene matches: 7. CDR3 in DNA: TGTGCCAGCAGCCAAGGAAAAAGGGGGCGAGGCTACACCTTC. Translating it yields CASSQGKRGRGYTF.

This clonotype was detected only once. The chain recombines TRBV7-8 with TRBJ2-5; TRBD2 matches 11 bases. The J call could be wrong; TRBJ2-7 is a better fit for the DNA end. Germline values: CDR1 SGHVS, CDR2 FQNEAQ. The CDR3 covers 16 residues. CDR3 nucleotides: TGTGCCAGCAGCTATATAGCGGGAGGGGTACCCTACGAGCAGTACTTC. It translates to CASSYIAGGVPYEQYF.

The CDR3 nucleotides are TGTGCCAGCACCCGATCTGGCTCCTACGAGCAGTACTTC. It translates to CASTRSGSYEQYF. The gene calls are TRBV6-5 and TRBJ2-7; D unresolved. The V gene's germline CDR1 is MNHEY and CDR2 SVGAGI. Trimming pared 7 bases from V and 0 bases from J, leaving 10 bases between. The CDR3 runs 13 residues.

V gene TRBV20-1 combines with J gene TRBJ1-2; D is undetermined. V was trimmed by 3 bases and J by 8 bases, leaving 10 bases between them. There are 11 residues in the CDR3. CDR1 is DFQATT and CDR2 is SNEGSKA in the germline V gene (reference sequence). CDR3 residues: CSASGVRGYTF. CDR3 DNA sequence: TGCAGTGCTAGTGGGGTACGAGGCTACACCTTC.

In this sample, this clonotype turned up many times. J is TRBJ2-5 and V is TRBV10-3, with no clear D. Germline assignment: CDR1 ENHRY and CDR2 SYGVKD. With 6 bases removed from V and 3 bases from J, the gap between germline ends came to 11 bases. The CDR3 totals 13 residues. This chain's CDR3 is CAISLAAEETQYF. CDR3 bases: TGTGCCATCAGCCTGGCAGCTGAAGAGACCCAGTACTTC.

The chain is built from TRBV6-5 and TRBJ2-1; TRBD1 agrees at 9 bases. CDR1 MNHEY and CDR2 SVGAGI come from the germline V gene. The V gene end was trimmed by 0 bases and the J gene end by 7 bases; junction bases not matched to a gene: 4. The CDR3 sequence is 15 residues long. CDR3 sequence: CASSYSGTGSNEQFF. The CDR3 bases are TGTGCCAGCAGTTACTCTGGGACAGGGTCGAATGAGCAGTTCTTC.

CDR3 DNA: TGTGCCAGCAGTTCCGCCCTGGGCCGGGAGGGCCGGTACGAGCAGTACTTC. Protein sequence: CASSSALGREGRYEQYF. The chain has TRBV6-6 and TRBJ2-7, with 8 bases matching TRBD2. V lost 4 bases to trimming and J lost 4 bases; unmatched junction nucleotides: 15. This CDR3 is built from 17 residues. Per germline, CDR1 MNHNY and CDR2 SVGAGI (reference sequence).

This clonotype has a count of ten or more. The genes are TRBV5-1 and TRBJ2-1; 11 bases agree with TRBD2. The junction had 9 bases not matched to a gene; V was cut back by 4 bases and J by 9 bases. The CDR3 is 15 amino acids. CDR1 is SGHRS, CDR2 YFSETQ, per germline. The CDR3: CASSTLAGGPSEQFF. CDR3 DNA: TGCGCCAGCAGCACGTTAGCGGGAGGGCCGAGTGAGCAGTTCTTC.

The V call is TRBV12-3 or TRBV12-4, the J call TRBJ1-1, with a tentative D call TRBD1 (5 bases). There are 14 residues in the CDR3. V was cut by 6 bases and J by 5 bases, with 16 bases left in between. CDR3 loop: CASRAGTLRTEAFF. The CDR3 DNA is TGTGCCAGCAGGGCAGGGACCTTGCGGACTGAAGCTTTCTTT.